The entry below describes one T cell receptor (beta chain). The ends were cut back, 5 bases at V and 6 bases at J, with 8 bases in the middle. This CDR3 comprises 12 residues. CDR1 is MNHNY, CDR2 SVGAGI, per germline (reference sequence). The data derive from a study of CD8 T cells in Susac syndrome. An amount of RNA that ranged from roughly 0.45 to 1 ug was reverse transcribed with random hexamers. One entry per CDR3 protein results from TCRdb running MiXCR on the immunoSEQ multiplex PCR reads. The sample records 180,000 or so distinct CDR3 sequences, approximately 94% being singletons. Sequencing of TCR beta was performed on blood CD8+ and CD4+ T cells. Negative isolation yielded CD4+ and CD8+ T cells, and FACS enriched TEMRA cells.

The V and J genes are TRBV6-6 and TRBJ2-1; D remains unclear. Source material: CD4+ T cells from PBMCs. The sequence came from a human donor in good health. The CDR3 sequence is CASSAFSNEQFF. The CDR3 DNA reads TGTGCCAGCAGTGCTTTCAGCAATGAGCAGTTCTTC.